This TCR beta chain appears in the sequencing data of a study of blood T cell repertoires in COVID-19. V lost 6 bases and J 1 base, leaving 9 bases between the germline ends. There are 13 residues in the CDR3. Germline V CDR1 and CDR2: SGHTA, FQGNSA. Produced via immunoSEQ multiplex PCR; TCRdb's table is partial and in-frame only. The sample comprises 300,000 or so clones, just under 90% of which are singletons, and roughly 3.7% rests with the top ten. Sequencing was carried out using peripheral blood. The V call is TRBV7-2, the J call TRBJ1-1, with D maybe TRBD1 (6 bases). The sequence was collected from a woman between 40 and 55 years old with acute or convalescent COVID-19. CDR3 nucleotides: TGTGCCAGCAGGGGGGCCAGGAACACTGAAGCTTTCTTT. Translation gives CASRGARNTEAFF.